The clone carrying this T cell receptor (beta chain) was recorded only once. Antigen unknown. This entry belongs to a study of cytotoxic CD8 clonotypes in ibrutinib-treated CLL. Study-wide context: Patients gave response samples after a median around twelve months of treatment, range 6 to 36. Study observations and caveats: Baseline levels of clonality went above those of age-matched healthy donors and moved with circulating CD8+ T-cell counts.

Per the germline V gene, CDR1 is MNHEY and CDR2 is SMNVEV (reference sequence). This CDR3 is built from 14 residues. Trimming took 6 bases from V and 5 from J, leaving 17 bases between them. The source of around 2 micrograms of genomic DNA for TCR beta libraries was cryopreserved PBMCs. T cells were sequenced at a targeted depth of 1 in 200,000 to 1 in 1 million. The assay was immunoSEQ multiplex PCR, and TCRdb's table has in-frame clones only and misses some. The sample gives some 47,000 clones, roughly 57% of which show up once; around 30% is in the top ten. Sequenced here: PBMCs, sampled after 24 months of ibrutinib treatment. The chain couples TRBV27 to TRBJ2-7, with D tentatively TRBD1 or TRBD2 (6 bases each). This sequence was found in a human donor with chronic lymphocytic leukemia. The CDR3 DNA reads as TGTGCCAGCAGCCCCAGAGGGGGGCTCGACGAGCAGTACTTC. This encodes CASSPRGGLDEQYF.